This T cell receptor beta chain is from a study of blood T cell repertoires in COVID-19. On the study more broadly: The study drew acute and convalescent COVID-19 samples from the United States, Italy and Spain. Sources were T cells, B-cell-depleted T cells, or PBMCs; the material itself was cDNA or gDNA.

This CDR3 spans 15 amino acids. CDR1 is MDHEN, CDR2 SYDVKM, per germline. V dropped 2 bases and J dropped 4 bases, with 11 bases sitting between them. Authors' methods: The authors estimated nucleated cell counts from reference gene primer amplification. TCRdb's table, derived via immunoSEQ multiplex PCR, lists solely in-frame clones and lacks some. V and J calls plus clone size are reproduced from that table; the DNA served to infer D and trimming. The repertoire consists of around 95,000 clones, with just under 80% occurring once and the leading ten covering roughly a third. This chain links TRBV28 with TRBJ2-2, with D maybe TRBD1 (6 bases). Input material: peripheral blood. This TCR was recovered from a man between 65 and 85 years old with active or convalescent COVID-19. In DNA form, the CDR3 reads TGTGCCAGCAGTTTACTTACAGGGTTCACCGGGGAGCTGTTTTTT. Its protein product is CASSLLTGFTGELFF.